The source of this T cell receptor beta chain is a study of blood T cells in healthy people across ages. Using a J-beta primer mix together with a sample-barcoded 5' primer, a second PCR was run for about 6 to 11 cycles. Using its own MiXCR run on the 5' RACE reads, TCRdb lists one record per CDR3 protein. This sample has some 760,000 distinct CDR3 sequences, with 20% to 25% found just once. Researchers isolated at least 7 million PBMCs per sample. This clonotype showed up just a few times. The CDR3 runs 15 residues. V lost 4 bases and J lost 4, with 16 bases in between. Germline V gene lookup returns CDR1 LNHDA and CDR2 SQIVND (reference sequence). The data were also submitted as part of a second study, on T cells of mothers and their children. As that study records: In this cohort, donors were a few healthy Caucasian mothers plus their six children. RNA extracted was entirely used for cDNA synthesis, approximately 1.4 ug per 15 ul.

The chain links TRBV19 to TRBJ1-2; perhaps TRBD1 as D (5 bases). This clonotype was sampled from a boy aged 10-17 years in good health. The sequenced sample consisted of blood. The CDR3 loop is CASSTPMTESYGYTF. As DNA, the CDR3 is TGTGCCAGTAGTACCCCAATGACAGAGAGCTATGGCTACACCTTC.